The 2 T cell receptor beta chains presented below share a single source sample, sequenced in a study of cytomegalovirus exposure and HLA in healthy donors. PCR was performed using 60 Vbeta and 13 Jbeta primers. TCRdb's table, derived via immunoSEQ multiplex PCR, lists solely in-frame clones and lacks some. The data hold tens of thousands of clones, with 55% to 65% observed a single time. Sequenced sample: PBMCs. These receptors all come from a human donor in good health.

This rearrangement joins TRBV5-5 to TRBJ2-2; 7 positions agree with TRBD2. V shed 4 bases, J shed 1 base, and the junction held 1 base outside the gene matches. CDR3 length equals 14 residues. Germline V gene lookup returns CDR1 SGHKS and CDR2 YYEKEE (reference sequence). The DNA for the CDR3 is TGTGCCAGCAGCGAGCGGGGGAACACCGGGGAGCTGTTTTTT. Protein sequence: CASSERGNTGELFF.

The chain combines TRBV6-5 with TRBJ2-1; 7 nucleotides align to TRBD2. Germline values: CDR1 MNHEY, CDR2 SVGAGI. This CDR3 contains 16 residues. With V trimmed by 2 bases and J by 6 bases, 10 bases remained unmatched. The CDR3: CASSYTPWGGRNEQFF. The CDR3 DNA is TGTGCCAGCAGTTACACCCCCTGGGGAGGGCGCAATGAGCAGTTCTTC.